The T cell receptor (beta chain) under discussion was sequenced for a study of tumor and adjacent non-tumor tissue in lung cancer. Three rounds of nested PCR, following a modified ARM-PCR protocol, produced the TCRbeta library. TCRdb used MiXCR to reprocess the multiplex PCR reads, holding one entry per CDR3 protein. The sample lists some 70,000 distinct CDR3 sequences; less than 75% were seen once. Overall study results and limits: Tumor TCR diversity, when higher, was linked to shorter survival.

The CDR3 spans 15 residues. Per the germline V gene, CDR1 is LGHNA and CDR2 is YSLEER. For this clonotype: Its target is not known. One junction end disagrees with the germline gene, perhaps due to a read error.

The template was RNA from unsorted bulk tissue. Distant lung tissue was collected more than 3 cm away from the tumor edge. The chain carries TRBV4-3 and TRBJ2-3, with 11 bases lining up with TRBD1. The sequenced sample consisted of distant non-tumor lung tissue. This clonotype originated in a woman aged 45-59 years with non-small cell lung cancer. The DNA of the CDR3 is TGCCCCAGCACTCGGACAGGGGGCGAAGCAGATACGCAGTATTTT. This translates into CPSTRTGGEADTQYF.